This T cell receptor (beta chain) was captured in a study of blood T cell repertoires in COVID-19. Profiling relied on immunoSEQ multiplex PCR, and the TCRdb table lists in-frame clones only, not all of them. The table has about 160,000 clones, approximately 83% seen once. Sequencing input: peripheral blood. The receptor was derived from a man aged 65-85 years who had recovered from COVID-19.

The CDR3 sequence is CASLLSGANVLTF. The CDR3 nucleotides are TGTGCCAGTCTCCTCTCTGGGGCCAACGTCCTGACTTTC. The genes are TRBV18 and TRBJ2-6; D unresolved. Germline V lookup: CDR1 KGHSH, CDR2 LQKENI. The CDR3 loop spans 13 amino acids. The ends were cut back, 9 bases at V and 0 bases at J, with 6 bases in the middle.